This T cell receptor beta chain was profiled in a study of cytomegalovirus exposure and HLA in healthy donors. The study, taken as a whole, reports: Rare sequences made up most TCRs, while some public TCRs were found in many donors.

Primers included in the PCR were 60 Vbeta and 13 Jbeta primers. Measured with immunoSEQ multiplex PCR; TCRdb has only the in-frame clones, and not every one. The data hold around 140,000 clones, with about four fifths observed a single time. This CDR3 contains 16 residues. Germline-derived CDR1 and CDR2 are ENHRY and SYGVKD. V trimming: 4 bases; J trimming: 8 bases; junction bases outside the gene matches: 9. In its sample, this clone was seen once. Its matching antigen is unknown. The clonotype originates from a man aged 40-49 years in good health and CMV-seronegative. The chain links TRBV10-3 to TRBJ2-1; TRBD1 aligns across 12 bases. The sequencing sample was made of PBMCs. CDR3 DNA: TGTGCCATCAGTGGGTGGGGACAGGGGGCTAGGGATGAGCAGTTCTTC. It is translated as CAISGWGQGARDEQFF.